This T cell receptor beta chain was captured by sequencing in a study of blood T cell repertoires in COVID-19. TCRdb's table, derived via immunoSEQ multiplex PCR, lists solely in-frame clones and lacks some. The sample has approximately 120,000 clones; over 75% are singletons. V lost 5 bases, J lost 5 bases, and 6 bases stayed unmatched. The V gene's germline CDR1 is SGHTA and CDR2 FQGNSA. This CDR3 is 14 amino acids long. This clone came up once. The chain employs TRBV7-2 and TRBJ1-3; TRBD1 matches 7 bases. The TCR sequence derives from a man aged 25-45 years with COVID-19, enrolled during active disease. Sequenced sample: peripheral blood. CDR3 DNA sequence: TGTGCCAGCAGCCCATGGGACAGCAGAAACACCATATATTTT. Its protein product is CASSPWDSRNTIYF.